Sequencing of this TCR beta chain was carried out in a study of cytomegalovirus exposure and HLA in healthy donors. PCR primers comprised 60 Vbeta and 13 Jbeta primers. This table comes from immunoSEQ multiplex PCR, and its TCRdb copy is limited to in-frame clones, with some not included. The table includes approximately 120,000 clones, around 81% detected once. The ends were cut back, 1 base at V and 3 bases at J, with 15 bases in the middle. The CDR3 has 16 residues. Looked up from germline, CDR1 is LNHDA and CDR2 is SQIVND (reference sequence). The sequencing sample was made of PBMCs. The sequence was collected from a woman under 40 in good health and CMV-seronegative. The rearrangement links TRBV19 to TRBJ1-1; D may be TRBD1 (5 bases). The CDR3 spells CASSIGPGLGDTEAFF. The CDR3, as DNA: TGTGCCAGTAGTATAGGTCCAGGGCTTGGGGACACTGAAGCTTTCTTT. The variable domain in full, completed from reference TRBV19 and TRBJ1-1, reads DGGITQSPKYLFRKEGQNVTLSCEQNLNHDAMYWYRQDPGQGLRLIYYSQIVNDFQKGDIAEGYSVSREKKESFPLTVTSAQKNPTAFYLCASSIGPGLGDTEAFFGQGTRLTVV.